The T cell receptor (beta chain) under discussion was sequenced for a study of cytomegalovirus exposure and HLA in healthy donors. Study-level points and caveats: The study designated 160 or so TCR beta chains cytomegalovirus-associated.

The germline V gene encodes CDR1 MNHEY and CDR2 SMNVEV (reference sequence). J gave up 9 bases and V 8 bases, and 5 bases lay outside the gene matches. The CDR3 sequence is 12 residues long. 13 Jbeta primers and 60 Vbeta primers were used for the PCR. Clones were read by immunoSEQ multiplex PCR, and TCRdb kept only the in-frame ones, dropping some. The data show 140,000 or so clones, around 80% seen once. To note about this clone: The antigen is undetermined.

The chain employs TRBV27 and TRBJ2-1, with 9 bases that match TRBD2. The origin of this receptor is a middle-aged woman in good health and CMV-seropositive. The sequenced material came from PBMCs. CDR3 in DNA: TGTGCCAGCGGGGATAGCGGGGGTGAGCAGTTCTTC. Translation: CASGDSGGEQFF.